This T cell receptor (beta chain) is drawn from a study of OX40 agonist ivuxolimab in advanced cancers. Study details: Recorded diagnoses for dose-escalation patients were hepatocellular carcinoma, melanoma, renal cell or head and neck cancer. Earlier anti-PD-1, anti-PD-L1 or anti-CTLA-4 therapy was permitted; over 35% had received some.

Clones were read by immunoSEQ multiplex PCR, and TCRdb kept only the in-frame ones, dropping some. The sample yields 75,000 to 95,000 clones, roughly 85% seen once. Broader study findings: Normalized expansion of T-cell clones was also low for some nonresponders.

A note on this clone: The antigen remains unidentified.

The specimen was CD4+ or CD8+ T cells sorted from blood, collected in a trial of the OX40 agonist ivuxolimab. This TCR came from an adult with an advanced solid tumor such as melanoma, head and neck, liver or kidney cancer.

In DNA form, the CDR3 reads TGCGCCAGCAGCACGGACCCAGGGGGCGCGGGCAATGAGCAGTTCTTC. Its translation is CASSTDPGGAGNEQFF. This chain connects TRBV5-1 to TRBJ2-1, with 8 bases aligning to TRBD1. The V segment lost 4 bases and the J segment 6 bases; nucleotides outside the gene matches: 12. Germline V gene sequence: CDR1 SGHRS, CDR2 YFSETQ. The CDR3 totals 16 residues.